This TCR beta chain derives from a study of T cell responses to AZD1222 COVID-19 vaccine. Study-level background: Recipients boosted at about 4 weeks or about 12 weeks are pooled.

Study-wide points: Unmutated variant regions reportedly attract nearly half of all spike-specific TCRs. Baseline seropositivity occurred in only 5 to 7 AZD1222 recipients. It was only after the peak T cell response that any repertoires were sampled.

Some clones are missing from TCRdb's copy, which holds only in-frame ones; the method was immunoSEQ multiplex PCR. The data show about 150,000 clones, 90% seen once. V lost 3 bases, J lost 6 bases, and 9 bases lay in between. Germline V gene lookup returns CDR1 LGHNA and CDR2 YNFKEQ. The CDR3 extends over 13 amino acids. Concerning this clone itself: Its antigen is still unknown.

This TCR came from an adult in good health. The sample consisted of peripheral blood, taken on day 0 of AZD1222 vaccination. The chain employs TRBV4-2 and TRBJ2-1; no reliable D call. This chain's CDR3 is CASSHVLANEQFF. In DNA form, the CDR3 reads TGTGCCAGCAGCCATGTCCTTGCCAATGAGCAGTTCTTC.